This T cell receptor (beta chain) was retrieved from a study of beta chain features in type 1 diabetes. Study-wide context: Cell yields, gender and age were comparable in patients and healthy donors.

On this clone: Its specificity is unknown.

Expressed TCRB transcripts got sequenced, as all isolated RNA was reverse transcribed. TCRdb's copy holds only in-frame clones and misses some; the assay was immunoSEQ multiplex PCR. The sample has 360,000 or so clones; roughly a fifth are singletons. General observations from the study: In the patient group, naive, central memory and Treg TCRB repertoires seemed more alike than in the healthy donor group. Highly expressing activated T cells could be over-counted with a cDNA template.

This CDR3 contains 15 residues. Trimming took 3 bases from V and 5 from J, leaving 17 bases between them. Germline V gene data show CDR1 as MGHRA and CDR2 as YSYEKL. The source of this sequence is a woman aged 18-29 years in good health. The sequenced sample consisted of naive CD4+ T cells from blood. V gene TRBV4-1 combines with J gene TRBJ2-7, with TRBD1 as a possible D gene (6 bases). CDR3 sequence reads: CASSQYRASPDEQYF. The CDR3 DNA is TGCGCCAGCAGCCAGTACAGGGCTAGCCCGGACGAGCAGTACTTC.